The clone carrying this T cell receptor (beta chain) was seen a few times. The CDR3 consists of 12 residues. The V and J ends lost 1 base and 9 bases respectively, with 6 bases between them. Germline V CDR1 and CDR2: MGHDK, SYGVNS. This record belongs to a study of somatic mutations in cytotoxic T cells in rheumatoid arthritis. Looking at the study overall: Patient blood (approximately 30 ml EDTA) was collected right after diagnosis, preceding any treatment.

Original data processing: The authors rarely found patient CD8+ clones larger than 1% matching published virus-specific TCRB sequences. Sequencing used immunoSEQ multiplex PCR; TCRdb keeps in-frame clones, though not all of them. That table furnishes V, J and clone size, whereas the DNA furnished D and trimming. The table records some 15,000 clones, 60% to 80% of them present only once. The sample was CD8+ T cells sorted from blood. This TCR was sampled from an adult with rheumatoid arthritis. The chain combines TRBV25-1 with TRBJ2-2, with D perhaps matching TRBD1 (6 bases). CDR3 sequence reads: CASSEWDRELFF. For the CDR3, the DNA is TGTGCCAGCAGTGAATGGGACAGGGAGCTGTTTTTT.